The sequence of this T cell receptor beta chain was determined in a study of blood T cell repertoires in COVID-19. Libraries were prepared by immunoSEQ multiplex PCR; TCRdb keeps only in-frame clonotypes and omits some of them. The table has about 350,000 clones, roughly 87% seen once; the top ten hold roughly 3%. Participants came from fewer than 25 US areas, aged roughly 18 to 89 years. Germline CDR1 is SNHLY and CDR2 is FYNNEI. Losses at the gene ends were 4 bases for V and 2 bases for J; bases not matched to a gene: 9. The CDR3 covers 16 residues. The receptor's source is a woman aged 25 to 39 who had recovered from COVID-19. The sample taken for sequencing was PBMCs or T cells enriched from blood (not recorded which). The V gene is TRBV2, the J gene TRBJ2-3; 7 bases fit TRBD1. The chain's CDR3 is CASSVGDSGSTDTQYF. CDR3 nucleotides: TGTGCCAGCAGTGTAGGGGACAGCGGATCCACAGATACGCAGTATTTT.